These T cell receptor beta chains were read from a single sample in a study of Graves' ophthalmopathy and Graves' hyperthyroidism. Via MiXCR, TCRdb re-called the multiplex PCR reads, giving one row per CDR3 protein. The sample lists about 410,000 distinct CDR3 sequences, about 17% occurring once. Sequencing used peripheral blood. Source of these receptors: a woman aged 18-29 years with Graves' ophthalmopathy. Each CDR3 is given with its conserved first and last residue. The order of the fields is CDR3 protein, CDR3 DNA, clone size, V gene, J gene, D gene. D genes are given only for firm matches. Only some rows state a clone size, as once, few, many or a class for expanded clones.

CASSPDRNKNIQYF	TGTGCCAGCTCACCAGACAGAAACAAAAACATTCAGTACTTC	many	TRBV18	TRBJ2-4	NA
CASSLVRSTDTQYF	TGTGCCAGCAGTTTGGTCAGGAGCACAGATACGCAGTATTTT	many	TRBV28	TRBJ2-3	NA
CASVPTNPQYF	TGCGCCAGCGTACCGACAAATCCGCAGTATTTT	many	TRBV10-2	TRBJ2-3	NA
CASSLAQGMGYGYTF	TGTGCCAGCAGTTTAGCGCAAGGAATGGGCTATGGCTACACCTTC	many	TRBV28	TRBJ1-2	NA
CSARQDGPYEQYF	TGCAGTGCTAGACAGGACGGTCCCTACGAGCAGTACTTC	many	TRBV20-1	TRBJ2-7	NA
CSARTQTQVDNSPLHF	TGCAGTGCTAGAACCCAGACGCAAGTAGATAATTCACCCCTCCACTTT	NA	TRBV20-1	TRBJ1-6	NA
CASSTGQRRYEQYF	TGTGCCAGCTCAACGGGACAACGGAGGTACGAGCAGTACTTC	NA	TRBV18	TRBJ2-7	NA
CASSEAGGVGTEAFF	TGTGCCAGCAGTGAAGCGGGGGGGGTGGGCACTGAAGCTTTCTTT	many	TRBV6-1	TRBJ1-1	NA
CASSLARGGPNQPQHF	TGTGCCAGCAGCTTAGCCAGGGGGGGACCCAATCAGCCCCAGCATTTT	NA	TRBV7-8	TRBJ1-5	TRBD1
CASRLTGTMGGYTF	TGTGCCAGCAGGCTAACAGGCACAATGGGTGGCTACACCTTC	many	TRBV6-5	TRBJ1-2	NA
CASSSTVWSYTF	TGTGCCAGCAGCTCGACAGTCTGGAGCTACACCTTC	many	TRBV14	TRBJ1-2	NA
CAWCRAGTGELFF	TGTGCCTGGTGCAGGGCGGGCACCGGGGAGCTGTTTTTT	NA	TRBV30	TRBJ2-2	NA
CASRPTGVVGEQYF	TGTGCCAGCAGACCTACAGGGGTGGTCGGGGAGCAGTACTTC	many	TRBV12-3/TRBV12-4	TRBJ2-7	TRBD1
CASSLDRRQETQYF	TGCGCCAGCAGCTTGGACCGAAGACAAGAGACCCAGTACTTC	few	TRBV5-1	TRBJ2-5	NA
CASSSLAGASIQYF	TGTGCCAGCAGCAGCCTTGCAGGGGCGTCCATTCAGTACTTC	many	TRBV5-5	TRBJ2-4	NA
CASSYGGQINSPLHF	TGTGCCAGCAGTTACGGGGGACAGATTAATTCACCCCTCCACTTT	many	TRBV6-2/TRBV6-3	TRBJ1-6	TRBD1
CATVFGSHSYEQYF	TGTGCCACCGTTTTCGGGTCACACTCCTACGAGCAGTACTTC	many	TRBV28	TRBJ2-7	NA
CASRFRGGAYNEQFF	TGTGCCAGCAGGTTCAGGGGGGGGGCTTACAATGAGCAGTTCTTC	many	TRBV28	TRBJ2-1	NA
CASSLAPGKHQPQHF	TGTGCCAGCAGCTTAGCTCCAGGGAAACATCAGCCCCAGCATTTT	many	TRBV7-2	TRBJ1-5	NA
CASSPTGGSYNSPLHF	TGTGCCAGCAGTCCAACAGGGGGCTCCTATAATTCACCCCTCCACTTT	many	TRBV12-3/TRBV12-4	TRBJ1-6	TRBD1
CASRQGAINQPQHF	TGTGCCAGCCGACAGGGGGCTATCAATCAGCCCCAGCATTTT	many	TRBV6-2/TRBV6-3	TRBJ1-5	TRBD1
CSAGTSGNTYIQYF	TGCAGTGCTGGGACTAGCGGGAATACGTACATTCAGTACTTC	few	TRBV20-1	TRBJ2-4	TRBD2
CASSLSRYQETQYF	TGTGCCAGCAGCTTAAGCCGCTACCAAGAGACCCAGTACTTC	few	TRBV7-2	TRBJ2-5	NA
CASTGPRNTEAFF	TGTGCCAGCACGGGCCCTAGGAACACTGAAGCTTTCTTT	NA	TRBV6-2/TRBV6-3	TRBJ1-1	NA
CASVERARLGYEQYF	TGTGCCAGCGTCGAGCGGGCGCGCCTTGGCTACGAGCAGTACTTC	many	TRBV2	TRBJ2-7	NA
CASSFYGPPNTEAFF	TGTGCCAGCAGTTTTTACGGACCTCCGAACACTGAAGCTTTCTTT	many	TRBV12-3/TRBV12-4	TRBJ1-1	NA
CASSQDRDTGELFF	TGCGCCAGCAGCCAAGATCGGGACACCGGGGAGCTGTTTTTT	NA	TRBV4-3	TRBJ2-2	NA
CASSLSQGPSGGYTF	TGTGCCAGTAGCCTCTCCCAGGGGCCGTCCGGTGGCTACACCTTC	many	TRBV19	TRBJ1-2	NA
CASSPSGQGGETQYF	TGTGCCAGCAGTCCCTCGGGACAGGGAGGGGAGACCCAGTACTTC	many	TRBV28	TRBJ2-5	TRBD1
CASSVGMGKTQYF	TGTGCCAGCAGTGTAGGGATGGGCAAGACCCAGTACTTC	NA	TRBV2	TRBJ2-5	NA
CASSSIRDRQAYEQYF	TGTGCCAGCAGCTCAATCCGGGACAGACAAGCCTACGAGCAGTACTTC	NA	TRBV2	TRBJ2-7	TRBD1
CASSESSGGAVTGELFF	TGTGCCAGCAGTGAGAGTAGCGGGGGGGCGGTCACCGGGGAGCTGTTTTTT	few	TRBV2	TRBJ2-2	TRBD2
CASSYISAQGAGEAFF	TGTGCCAGCAGTTACATCTCCGCACAGGGGGCCGGTGAAGCTTTCTTT	many	TRBV6-5	TRBJ1-1	TRBD1
CASSERARTGELFF	TGTGCCAGCAGTGAACGGGCTCGTACCGGGGAGCTGTTTTTT	many	TRBV25-1	TRBJ2-2	NA
CASSIVFDRYEQYF	TGTGCCAGTAGTATAGTCTTCGACAGATACGAGCAGTACTTC	many	TRBV19	TRBJ2-7	NA
CAISARDDQPQHF	TGTGCCATCAGTGCCAGGGACGATCAGCCCCAGCATTTT	NA	TRBV6-1	TRBJ1-5	NA
CASSPPGLAGEETQYF	TGCGCCAGCAGCCCTCCGGGACTAGCGGGAGAAGAGACCCAGTACTTC	NA	TRBV5-1	TRBJ2-5	TRBD2
CASSYSHIQYF	TGTGCCAGCAGTTACTCGCACATTCAGTACTTC	many	TRBV6-2/TRBV6-3	TRBJ2-4	NA
CASSLLGGLLQETQYF	TGTGCCAGCAGTTTATTGGGGGGGCTGTTACAAGAGACCCAGTACTTC	many	TRBV12-3/TRBV12-4	TRBJ2-5	NA
CATSDGYQPQHF	TGTGCCACCAGTGATGGGTATCAGCCCCAGCATTTT	many	TRBV24-1	TRBJ1-5	NA
CATSRDSLYEQYF	TGTGCCACCAGCAGAGACAGTCTCTACGAGCAGTACTTC	many	TRBV15	TRBJ2-7	NA